Below, 23 T cell receptor beta chains from the same sample are listed, as sequenced in a study of blood T cell repertoires in COVID-19. The table came from immunoSEQ multiplex PCR; TCRdb's copy has only in-frame clones and leaves some out. The sample includes 72,000 or so clones, 75% to 90% of them seen just once. The material sequenced was peripheral blood. Every receptor here comes from a woman older than 75 with active or convalescent COVID-19.

The chain carries TRBV2 and TRBJ2-2; D perhaps matches TRBD2 (5 bases). V lost 8 bases to trimming and J lost 2 bases, with 27 bases between them. CDR3 size: 19 residues. Germline-derived CDR1 and CDR2 are SNHLY and FYNNEI. CDR3: CASSLLGVGATLNTGELFF. CDR3 coding DNA: TGTGCCAGCTCCCTCCTCGGGGTTGGTGCGACTCTTAACACCGGGGAGCTGTTTTTT.

The chain combines TRBV15 with TRBJ2-3; the D gene is possibly TRBD2 (5 bases). The germline V and J ends were trimmed by 5 bases and 6 bases, with 15 bases remaining between them. Germline assignment: CDR1 LNHNV and CDR2 YYDKDF (reference sequence). The CDR3 loop spans 14 amino acids. CDR3 sequence (DNA): TGTGCCACCAGCCGAGGAGGCCCCTCCGATACGCAGTATTTT. It translates to CATSRGGPSDTQYF.

The V gene is TRBV6-2 or TRBV6-3, the J gene TRBJ1-5, with D perhaps TRBD1 (6 bases). This CDR3 contains 19 residues. Germline CDR1 reads MNHEY; CDR2 reads SVGEGT. Between the trimmed V and J ends, which lost 0 bases and 0 bases, there was a span of 18 bases. CDR3 nucleotides: TGTGCCAGCAGTTACTCGGGGGACATCTTTACATATAGCAATCAGCCCCAGCATTTT. Translation: CASSYSGDIFTYSNQPQHF.

The chain recombines TRBV7-2 with TRBJ2-7; D possibly corresponds to TRBD2 (6 bases). CDR1 SGHTA and CDR2 FQGNSA come from the germline V gene. There are 15 residues in the CDR3. Trimming pared 5 bases from V and 4 bases from J, leaving 18 bases between. The CDR3 region has the DNA TGTGCCAGCAGCCCCGGACGTAGCGGAATGTACGAGCAGTACTTC. The encoded protein is CASSPGRSGMYEQYF.

This clone was counted a single time. The chain uses TRBV14 and TRBJ1-1, with D perhaps TRBD1 (5 bases). In germline, CDR1 is SGHDN, CDR2 FVKESK. V was trimmed by 3 bases and J by 1 base, leaving 12 bases between them. The CDR3 length is 15 residues. CDR3 in amino acids: CASSHNDRPNTEAFF. DNA for the CDR3: TGTGCCAGCAGCCATAATGACAGACCGAACACTGAAGCTTTCTTT.

V usage is TRBV5-1 and J usage is TRBJ2-3; 11 nucleotides agree with TRBD2. Unmatched junction bases numbered 4, after V lost 0 bases and J lost 1 base. The CDR3 is 17 residues long. Germline loops: CDR1 SGHRS, CDR2 YFSETQ. The DNA of the CDR3 is TGCGCCAGCAGCTTGGAATCGACTAGCGGGGGCACAGATACGCAGTATTTT. It yields the protein CASSLESTSGGTDTQYF.

The chain is built from TRBV7-2 and TRBJ2-2; TRBD2 matches 8 bases. V lost 8 bases, J lost 7 bases, and 9 bases stayed unmatched. CDR1 SGHTA and CDR2 FQGNSA come from the germline V gene. This CDR3 has 14 amino acids. The CDR3 reads CASGRAGDRGELFF. The CDR3 DNA reads TGTGCCAGCGGGAGAGCGGGGGACCGCGGGGAGCTGTTTTTT.

V and J are TRBV5-1 and TRBJ1-2; TRBD1 is a possible D gene (6 bases). The germline CDR1 and CDR2 sequences are SGHRS and YFSETQ. The CDR3 has 13 residues. V was pared by 0 bases and J by 6 bases, with 9 bases between. This CDR3 is CASSLDAGDGYTF. The CDR3 coding sequence is TGCGCCAGCAGCTTGGATGCAGGGGATGGCTACACCTTC.

The V call is TRBV28, the J call TRBJ2-2; 12 bases match TRBD1. Germline assignment: CDR1 MDHEN and CDR2 SYDVKM. The CDR3 has 16 amino acids. The junction had 5 bases not matched to a gene; V was cut back by 5 bases and J by 4 bases. The CDR3 coding sequence is TGTGCCAGCAGTCTTGGGACAGGGGGCCGCACCGGGGAGCTGTTTTTT. It codes for CASSLGTGGRTGELFF.

The chain recombines TRBV9 with TRBJ1-5, with D perhaps matching TRBD1 (6 bases). This CDR3 is 13 amino acids long. CDR1 is SGDLS, CDR2 YYNGEE, per germline. With 4 bases removed from V and 6 bases from J, the gap between germline ends came to 11 bases. The chain's CDR3 is CASSLGGAQPQHF. The CDR3 DNA reads as TGTGCCAGCAGCCTCGGGGGGGCTCAGCCCCAGCATTTT.

V gene TRBV7-9 combines with J gene TRBJ2-3; possible D gene TRBD2, 6 bases. The CDR3 runs to 16 residues. Per germline, CDR1 SEHNR and CDR2 FQNEAQ (reference sequence). V was clipped by 5 bases and J by 3 bases, with 18 bases between them. The CDR3 spells CASSPYLEGGTDTQYF. The DNA of the CDR3 is TGTGCCAGCAGCCCCTACCTTGAAGGAGGGACAGATACGCAGTATTTT.

The V call is TRBV5-4, the J call TRBJ2-6; the D gene is possibly TRBD2 (5 bases). From germline, CDR1 is SGHNT and CDR2 YYREEE (reference sequence). This CDR3 has 18 residues. Deletions cut 4 bases from V and 0 bases from J, with 17 bases between. The CDR3 DNA reads TGTGCCAGCAGCCCTGGCCCGGGGAAAAACTCTGGGGCCAACGTCCTGACTTTC. It codes for CASSPGPGKNSGANVLTF.

The chain has TRBV4-2 and TRBJ2-6; D not resolved. CDR3 size: 19 residues. Germline lookup yields CDR1 LGHNA and CDR2 YNFKEQ. The V end was cut by 2 bases, the J end by 1 base, with 18 bases between. Here the CDR3 DNA reads TGTGCCAGCAGCCAATACCCCGAGACATCCATTTCTGGGGCCAACGTCCTGACTTTC. Its protein is CASSQYPETSISGANVLTF.

The genes are TRBV3-1 (or the pseudogene TRBV3-2) and TRBJ1-2; maybe TRBD1 (5 bases). CDR1 LGHDT and CDR2 YNNKEL come from the germline V gene (reference sequence). V dropped 2 bases and J dropped 0 bases, with 10 bases sitting between them. The length of the CDR3 is 15 residues. DNA for the CDR3: TGTGCCAGCAGCCAACCGGACACAGCTAACTATGGCTACACCTTC. It encodes CASSQPDTANYGYTF.

V gene TRBV6-5 combines with J gene TRBJ1-2; 8 bases align to TRBD1. Germline V gene sequence: CDR1 MNHEY, CDR2 SVGAGI. V shed 5 bases, J shed 11 bases, and the junction held 10 bases outside the gene matches. This CDR3 region has 13 residues. The CDR3 sequence is CASSTTGGARYTF. Here the CDR3 DNA reads TGTGCCAGCAGTACCACAGGGGGGGCGAGGTACACCTTC.

The chain has TRBV18 and TRBJ2-5, with D unresolved. The germline CDR1 and CDR2 sequences are KGHSH and LQKENI. The length of the CDR3 is 12 residues. Trimming left V 3 bases short and J 5 bases short, with 7 bases between. The chain's CDR3 is CASSPRDETQYF. CDR3 DNA sequence: TGTGCCAGCTCACCCCGAGATGAGACCCAGTACTTC.

This clone was detected only a few times. The CDR3 nucleotides are TGCGCCGGGCAGAATGGGAACACCGGGGAGCTGTTTTTT. This translates into CAGQNGNTGELFF. The genes are TRBV4-1 and TRBJ2-2; D uncertain. Germline assignment: CDR1 MGHRA and CDR2 YSYEKL. Trimming cost V 11 bases and J 1 base, with 11 bases left between them. CDR3 length: 13 amino acids.

V usage is TRBV10-3 and J usage is TRBJ1-2, with D unresolved. V was pared by 4 bases and J by 7 bases, with 10 bases between. The length of the CDR3 is 12 residues. CDR1 and CDR2 from the germline V gene are ENHRY and SYGVKD. The CDR3 region is CAISGPSSGYTF. The CDR3 coding sequence is TGTGCCATCAGTGGGCCGTCCTCTGGCTACACCTTC.

This rearrangement joins TRBV4-3 to TRBJ1-2, with a weak D call TRBD1 (6 bases). The germline V and J ends were trimmed by 4 bases and 1 base, with 19 bases remaining between them. The CDR3 length is 17 residues. The germline CDR1 and CDR2 sequences are LGHNA and YSLEER. The CDR3 sequence: CASSRKGGAGVNYGYTF. In DNA, the CDR3 is TGCGCCAGCAGCCGGAAAGGGGGGGCCGGAGTTAACTATGGCTACACCTTC.

The chain couples TRBV6-5 to TRBJ2-7; possibly TRBD1 for D (7 bases). CDR1 and CDR2 (germline): MNHEY, SVGAGI. The CDR3 totals 15 residues. V was cut by 6 bases and J by 0 bases, with 15 bases left in between. The CDR3 protein is CASRGQRGASYEQYF. The CDR3 DNA follows: TGTGCCAGCAGGGGACAGAGGGGGGCCTCCTACGAGCAGTACTTC.

The chain uses TRBV15 and TRBJ1-2; possibly TRBD1 for D (6 bases). The CDR3 loop spans 17 amino acids. Between the trimmed V and J ends, which lost 8 bases and 4 bases, there was a span of 26 bases. The germline CDR1 and CDR2 sequences are LNHNV and YYDKDF (reference sequence). CDR3 bases: TGTGCCACCGAGCAGCGAGGGGGGGGTCTATTTTCCTATGGCTACACCTTC. This codes for CATEQRGGGLFSYGYTF.

The chain is built from TRBV14 and TRBJ1-1, with 10 bases aligning to TRBD1. V was clipped by 5 bases and J by 0 bases; unmatched bases: 12. The CDR3 contains 18 residues. The germline V gene has CDR1 SGHDN and CDR2 FVKESK. The CDR3: CASSDDRGPLLVNTEAFF. The CDR3 bases are TGTGCCAGCAGCGACGACAGGGGGCCATTGCTTGTGAACACTGAAGCTTTCTTT. The full variable domain, with the rest looked up from reference TRBV14 and TRBJ1-1, is EAGVTQFPSHSVIEKGQTVTLRCDPISGHDNLYWYRRVMGKEIKFLLHFVKESKQDESGMPNNRFLAERTGGTYSTLKVQPAELEDSGVYFCASSDDRGPLLVNTEAFFGQGTRLTVV.

There are a few counts of this clone. This chain joins TRBV21-1 and TRBJ1-6; no DNA check was done on the table's D call, TRBD1. TRBV21-1 is classified as a pseudogene. The length of the CDR3 is 16 residues. The CDR3 DNA reads TGTGCCAGCAGCAAAACCAGGGTGCTTTTTGTTTCACCCCTCCACTTT. Its protein is CASSKTRVLFVSPLHF.